The clone carrying this T cell receptor (beta chain) was found once. Antigen specificity is unknown. V gave up 3 bases and J gave up 0 bases, with 21 bases separating them. This CDR3 comprises 18 residues. Germline lookup yields CDR1 SNHLY and CDR2 FYNNEI. This sample was included in a study of early T cells in non-severe SARS-CoV-2 infection. Study as a whole: Sequencing of unsorted whole blood was done on bulk RNA, leaving chains unpaired.

Overall study results and limits: There was a bias toward anti-spike CD8 responses in VDJdb matching, which missed private and CD4 specificities.

TCRdb reanalysed the 5' RACE reads using MiXCR and keeps one entry per CDR3 protein. The table lists roughly 42,000 distinct CDR3 sequences, roughly an eighth of them singletons. This clonotype was sampled from an adult who was a healthcare worker with PCR-confirmed SARS-CoV-2 infection or an uninfected control (not recorded which). Source material: whole blood. The chain couples TRBV2 to TRBJ2-7; a possible D gene is TRBD1 (6 bases). The chain's CDR3 is CASSEGIYEDSLSYEQYF. CDR3 DNA: TGTGCCAGCAGTGAGGGGATATATGAGGACAGCCTCTCCTACGAGCAGTACTTC.